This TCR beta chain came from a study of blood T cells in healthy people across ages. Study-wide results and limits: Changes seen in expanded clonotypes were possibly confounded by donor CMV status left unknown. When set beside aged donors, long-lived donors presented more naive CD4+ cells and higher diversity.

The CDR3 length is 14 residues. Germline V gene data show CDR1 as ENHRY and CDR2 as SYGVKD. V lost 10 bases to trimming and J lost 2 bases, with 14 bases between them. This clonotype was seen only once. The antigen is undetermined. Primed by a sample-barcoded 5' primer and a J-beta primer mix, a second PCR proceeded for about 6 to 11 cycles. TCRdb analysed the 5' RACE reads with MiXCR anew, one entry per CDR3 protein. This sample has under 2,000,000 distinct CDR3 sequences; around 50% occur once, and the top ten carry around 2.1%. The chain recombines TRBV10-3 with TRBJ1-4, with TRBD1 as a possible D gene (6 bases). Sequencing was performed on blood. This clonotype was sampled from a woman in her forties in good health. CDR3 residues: CATRLQGTNEKLFF. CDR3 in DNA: TGTGCCACCCGACTACAGGGTACTAATGAAAAACTGTTTTTT.